This T cell receptor beta chain was identified during a study of molecular identifiers for immune sequencing clone quantification. TCRdb re-called the PCR reads through MiXCR, storing one row per CDR3 protein. This sample has under 600,000 distinct CDR3 sequences, with 20% to 25% found just once. Using a CD8+CD4-CCR7+CD45RA+ phenotype, naive CD8 T cells were sorted. Germline assignment: CDR1 SQVTM and CDR2 ANQGSEA. Trimming pared 1 base from V and 1 base from J, leaving 4 bases between. There are 12 residues in the CDR3. This clonotype was picked up many times. This rearrangement joins TRBV29-1 to TRBJ2-5, with D hard to call. The sequencing input was naive CD8+ T cells from blood, with Jurkat cell RNA spiked in. Specified subset: FACS-sorted CD8+CD4-CCR7+CD45RA+ naive T cells. This clonotype was obtained from a human donor in good health. Some libraries in this study had Jurkat cell RNA spiked in. As DNA, the CDR3 is TGCAGCGTTGAAGTTAGCCAAGAGACCCAGTACTTC. Translation gives CSVEVSQETQYF.